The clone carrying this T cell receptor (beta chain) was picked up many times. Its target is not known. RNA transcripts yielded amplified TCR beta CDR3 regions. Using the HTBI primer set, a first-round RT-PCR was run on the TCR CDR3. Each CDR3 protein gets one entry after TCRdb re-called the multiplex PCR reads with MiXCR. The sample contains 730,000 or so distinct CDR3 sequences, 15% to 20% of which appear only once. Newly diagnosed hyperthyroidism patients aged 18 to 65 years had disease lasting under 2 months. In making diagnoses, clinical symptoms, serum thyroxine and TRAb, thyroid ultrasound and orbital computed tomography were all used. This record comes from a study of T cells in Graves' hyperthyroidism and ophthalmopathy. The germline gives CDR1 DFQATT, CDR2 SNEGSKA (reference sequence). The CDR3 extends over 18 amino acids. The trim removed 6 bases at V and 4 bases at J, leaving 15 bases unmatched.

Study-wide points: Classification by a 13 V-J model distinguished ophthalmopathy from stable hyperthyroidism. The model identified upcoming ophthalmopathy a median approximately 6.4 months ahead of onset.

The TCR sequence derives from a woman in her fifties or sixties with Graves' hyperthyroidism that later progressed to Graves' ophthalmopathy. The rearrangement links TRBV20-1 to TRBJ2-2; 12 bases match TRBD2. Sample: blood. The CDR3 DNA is TGCAGTGCCGCGACCGGACTAGCGGGGTCCCTAGGCACCGGGGAGCTGTTTTTT. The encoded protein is CSAATGLAGSLGTGELFF.